A selection of T cell receptor beta chains follows, all from one sample in a study of blood T cell repertoires in COVID-19. Clones were sequenced by immunoSEQ multiplex PCR, and TCRdb holds only the in-frame ones, with some missing. This sample has 350,000 or so clones, with roughly 89% found just once. The sample taken for sequencing was peripheral blood. Receptors were obtained from a man aged 18 to 30 with active or convalescent COVID-19. CDR3s include the opening cysteine and the closing phenylalanine or tryptophan. D genes are given only for firm matches.

v_call	j_call	d_call	cdr3_nt	cdr3_aa
TRBV3-1/TRBV3-2	TRBJ1-3	-	TGTGCCAGCAGTCAGGGGACAGGAAACACCATATATTTT	CASSQGTGNTIYF
TRBV6-5	TRBJ1-2	TRBD1	TGTGCCAGCAGGGACTGGGACAGGGGCCTTTCTGGCTACACCTTC	CASRDWDRGLSGYTF
TRBV19	TRBJ1-6	-	TGTGCCAGTAACCGCTACAGGGACTATAATTCACCCCTCCACTTT	CASNRYRDYNSPLHF
TRBV7-2	TRBJ2-3	-	TGTGCCAGCAGCTTAGCGGGGGGGCTGGTCACAGATACGCAGTATTTT	CASSLAGGLVTDTQYF
TRBV5-1	TRBJ1-1	-	TGCGCCAGCAGCTACAATAGCGGGCTGAACACTGAAGCTTTCTTT	CASSYNSGLNTEAFF
TRBV11-2	TRBJ2-7	-	TGTGCCAGCAGCTTAGGAGGACAGCGTTACGAGCAGTACTTC	CASSLGGQRYEQYF
TRBV4-3	TRBJ1-5	-	TGCGCCAGCAGCCAAGAAGGGGGAAGCAATCAGCCCCAGCATTTT	CASSQEGGSNQPQHF
TRBV7-2	TRBJ2-3	TRBD2	TGTGCCAGCAGCTTTGTCCTAGCGGTAAAACAGTATTTT	CASSFVLAVKQYF
TRBV4-1	TRBJ2-1	TRBD2	TGCGCCAGCAGCCAAGTCCCTAGCGGCACTTACAATGAGCAGTTCTTC	CASSQVPSGTYNEQFF
TRBV19	TRBJ1-5	-	TGTGCCAGTAGTATAAAGGGGTTGTATCAGCCCCAGCATTTT	CASSIKGLYQPQHF
TRBV19	TRBJ1-2	-	TGTGCCAGTAGTATAGGTATAGCCTATGGCTACACCTTC	CASSIGIAYGYTF
TRBV6-5	TRBJ1-4	-	TGTGCCAGCAGCCGACAGCGGGTTAGTGAAAAACTGTTTTTT	CASSRQRVSEKLFF
TRBV6-5	TRBJ2-7	-	TGTGCCAGCAGGAGGGAGTACGAGCAGTACTTC	CASRREYEQYF
TRBV28	TRBJ1-1	-	TGTGCCAGCAGTTTATTAATTGATGAGGGGCCGGGGGCTGAAGCTTTCTTT	CASSLLIDEGPGAEAFF
TRBV7-8	TRBJ1-5	-	TGTGCCAGCACTGAAGAATCATATTTGCGGCCCCAGCATTTT	CASTEESYLRPQHF
TRBV5-6	TRBJ2-7	TRBD1	TGTGCCAGCAGATCCACAGGGGCGCGGTACGAGCAGTACTTC	CASRSTGARYEQYF
TRBV7-2	TRBJ1-2	-	TGTGCCAGCAGCTTAGGTCTGGGGCCCTATGGCTACACCTTC	CASSLGLGPYGYTF
TRBV6-2/TRBV6-3	TRBJ1-1	TRBD1	TGTGCCAGCAGCGCGGACAGGACTGAAGCTTTCTTT	CASSADRTEAFF
TRBV7-9	TRBJ2-1	TRBD2	TGTGCCAGCAGCTTCCATATTAGTGGAGGGACTAGCGGGTACAATGAGCAGTTCTTC	CASSFHISGGTSGYNEQFF
TRBV5-1	TRBJ2-3	TRBD2	TGCGCCAGCAGCTTGGATAACCGACTAGCGGGAAGCACAGATACGCAGTATTTT	CASSLDNRLAGSTDTQYF
TRBV5-1	TRBJ1-5	TRBD1	TGCGCCAGCAGCTTTTCACCGGGACAGGGGAGCAATCAGCCCCAGCATTTT	CASSFSPGQGSNQPQHF
TRBV28	TRBJ1-2	-	TGTGCCAGCAGTTTTGGGCAGTCTAACTATGGCTACACCTTC	CASSFGQSNYGYTF
TRBV6-1	TRBJ1-4	-	TGTGCCAGCAGTGAAGCGGAGGGGTGGATGGAAAAACTGTTTTTT	CASSEAEGWMEKLFF
TRBV20-1	TRBJ1-6	-	TGCAGTGCTAGTCTGGCAGGGACTCCAGGAGAGAATTCACCCCTCCACTTT	CSASLAGTPGENSPLHF
TRBV11-3	TRBJ2-1	-	TGTGCCAGCAGCTCGGGCAGCGGTCTATACAATGAGCAGTTCTTC	CASSSGSGLYNEQFF
TRBV27	TRBJ2-5	TRBD2	TGTGCCAGCAGTCCCGGACTAGCGGGAGGGCCAGGTGAGACCCAGTACTTC	CASSPGLAGGPGETQYF